Following are 8 T cell receptor beta chains from one sample sequenced in a study of OX40 agonist ivuxolimab in advanced cancers. Some clones are missing from TCRdb's copy, which holds only in-frame ones; the method was immunoSEQ multiplex PCR. The table has 45,000 or so clones, about 79% seen once; the top ten hold approximately 2.5%. The sample was CD4+ or CD8+ T cells sorted from blood, taken in a trial of the OX40 agonist ivuxolimab. These receptor sequences come from an adult with an advanced solid tumor such as melanoma, head and neck, liver or kidney cancer.

This CDR3 is CASSSGTGDQGYGYTF. The DNA for the CDR3 is TGTGCCAGCAGCTCCGGGACAGGGGACCAGGGCTATGGCTACACCTTC. The chain employs TRBV7-2 and TRBJ1-2; TRBD1 matches at 10 bases. The CDR3 has 16 amino acids. V shed 4 bases, J shed 4 bases, and the junction held 9 bases outside the gene matches. Germline CDR1 is SGHTA and CDR2 is FQGNSA.

CDR3 sequence reads: CASSRTPTYEQYF. The CDR3 coding sequence is TGTGCCAGCAGCCGGACCCCCACGTACGAGCAGTACTTC. The rearrangement joins TRBV9 to TRBJ2-7; D ambiguous. The V end was cut by 4 bases, the J end by 4 bases, with 12 bases between. This CDR3 has 13 amino acids. Germline assignment: CDR1 SGDLS and CDR2 YYNGEE.

The rearrangement uses TRBV27 and TRBJ2-1; 11 positions match TRBD2. Germline V lookup: CDR1 MNHEY, CDR2 SMNVEV (reference sequence). Trimming removed 6 bases from V and 6 bases from J; junction bases left unmatched: 7. The CDR3 contains 15 residues. In DNA form, the CDR3 reads TGTGCCAGCAGGAACCTAGCGGGGGGAGGCAATGAGCAGTTCTTC. It codes for CASRNLAGGGNEQFF.

This rearrangement joins TRBV6-5 to TRBJ1-2; the D gene is possibly TRBD1 (6 bases). The CDR3 extends over 13 amino acids. Trimming shortened V by 4 bases and J by 7 bases, and 13 bases separated the two germline ends. Germline CDR1 reads MNHEY; CDR2 reads SVGAGI. In DNA, the CDR3 is TGTGCCAGCAGTTCTACAGGGATAGGTGGCTACACCTTC. It yields the protein CASSSTGIGGYTF.

J is TRBJ2-7 and V is TRBV2; 8 nucleotides agree with TRBD1. The CDR3 extends over 13 amino acids. The ends lost 1 base at V and 5 bases at J; junction bases unmatched: 1. Germline V gene data show CDR1 as SNHLY and CDR2 as FYNNEI. CDR3 coding DNA: TGTGCCAGCAGTGAAGACAGGGGGAACGAGCAGTACTTC. Its translation: CASSEDRGNEQYF. Supplemented by reference TRBV2 and TRBJ2-7, the full variable domain reads EPEVTQTPSHQVTQMGQEVILRCVPISNHLYFYWYRQILGQKVEFLVSFYNNEISEKSEIFDDQFSVERPDGSNFTLKIRSTKLEDSAMYFCASSEDRGNEQYFGPGTRLTVT.

The chain is built from TRBV5-1 and TRBJ2-1, with D possibly being TRBD1 or TRBD2 (5 bases each). The CDR3 spans 14 residues. V was clipped by 2 bases and J by 4 bases, with 10 bases between them. The germline gives CDR1 SGHRS, CDR2 YFSETQ. DNA of the CDR3: TGCGCCAGCAGCTTACCGGGACCGTACAATGAGCAGTTCTTC. It encodes CASSLPGPYNEQFF.

This chain uses TRBV30 with TRBJ1-2, with 11 bases aligning to TRBD1. Germline loops: CDR1 GTSNPN, CDR2 SVGIG (reference sequence). This CDR3 comprises 18 residues. V was clipped by 0 bases and J by 1 base; unmatched bases: 10. This CDR3 is CAWSVRRTGGRGNYGYTF. The CDR3, as DNA: TGTGCCTGGAGTGTACGAAGGACAGGGGGCAGGGGTAACTATGGCTACACCTTC.

The chain uses TRBV28 and TRBJ2-5, with TRBD1 matching 9 bases. Germline V gene lookup returns CDR1 MDHEN and CDR2 SYDVKM. V lost 5 bases, J lost 5 bases, and 9 bases stayed unmatched. CDR3 size: 15 residues. CDR3 amino acids: CASSQQGAQGETQYF. CDR3 nucleotides: TGTGCCAGCAGTCAACAGGGGGCCCAGGGGGAGACCCAGTACTTC.